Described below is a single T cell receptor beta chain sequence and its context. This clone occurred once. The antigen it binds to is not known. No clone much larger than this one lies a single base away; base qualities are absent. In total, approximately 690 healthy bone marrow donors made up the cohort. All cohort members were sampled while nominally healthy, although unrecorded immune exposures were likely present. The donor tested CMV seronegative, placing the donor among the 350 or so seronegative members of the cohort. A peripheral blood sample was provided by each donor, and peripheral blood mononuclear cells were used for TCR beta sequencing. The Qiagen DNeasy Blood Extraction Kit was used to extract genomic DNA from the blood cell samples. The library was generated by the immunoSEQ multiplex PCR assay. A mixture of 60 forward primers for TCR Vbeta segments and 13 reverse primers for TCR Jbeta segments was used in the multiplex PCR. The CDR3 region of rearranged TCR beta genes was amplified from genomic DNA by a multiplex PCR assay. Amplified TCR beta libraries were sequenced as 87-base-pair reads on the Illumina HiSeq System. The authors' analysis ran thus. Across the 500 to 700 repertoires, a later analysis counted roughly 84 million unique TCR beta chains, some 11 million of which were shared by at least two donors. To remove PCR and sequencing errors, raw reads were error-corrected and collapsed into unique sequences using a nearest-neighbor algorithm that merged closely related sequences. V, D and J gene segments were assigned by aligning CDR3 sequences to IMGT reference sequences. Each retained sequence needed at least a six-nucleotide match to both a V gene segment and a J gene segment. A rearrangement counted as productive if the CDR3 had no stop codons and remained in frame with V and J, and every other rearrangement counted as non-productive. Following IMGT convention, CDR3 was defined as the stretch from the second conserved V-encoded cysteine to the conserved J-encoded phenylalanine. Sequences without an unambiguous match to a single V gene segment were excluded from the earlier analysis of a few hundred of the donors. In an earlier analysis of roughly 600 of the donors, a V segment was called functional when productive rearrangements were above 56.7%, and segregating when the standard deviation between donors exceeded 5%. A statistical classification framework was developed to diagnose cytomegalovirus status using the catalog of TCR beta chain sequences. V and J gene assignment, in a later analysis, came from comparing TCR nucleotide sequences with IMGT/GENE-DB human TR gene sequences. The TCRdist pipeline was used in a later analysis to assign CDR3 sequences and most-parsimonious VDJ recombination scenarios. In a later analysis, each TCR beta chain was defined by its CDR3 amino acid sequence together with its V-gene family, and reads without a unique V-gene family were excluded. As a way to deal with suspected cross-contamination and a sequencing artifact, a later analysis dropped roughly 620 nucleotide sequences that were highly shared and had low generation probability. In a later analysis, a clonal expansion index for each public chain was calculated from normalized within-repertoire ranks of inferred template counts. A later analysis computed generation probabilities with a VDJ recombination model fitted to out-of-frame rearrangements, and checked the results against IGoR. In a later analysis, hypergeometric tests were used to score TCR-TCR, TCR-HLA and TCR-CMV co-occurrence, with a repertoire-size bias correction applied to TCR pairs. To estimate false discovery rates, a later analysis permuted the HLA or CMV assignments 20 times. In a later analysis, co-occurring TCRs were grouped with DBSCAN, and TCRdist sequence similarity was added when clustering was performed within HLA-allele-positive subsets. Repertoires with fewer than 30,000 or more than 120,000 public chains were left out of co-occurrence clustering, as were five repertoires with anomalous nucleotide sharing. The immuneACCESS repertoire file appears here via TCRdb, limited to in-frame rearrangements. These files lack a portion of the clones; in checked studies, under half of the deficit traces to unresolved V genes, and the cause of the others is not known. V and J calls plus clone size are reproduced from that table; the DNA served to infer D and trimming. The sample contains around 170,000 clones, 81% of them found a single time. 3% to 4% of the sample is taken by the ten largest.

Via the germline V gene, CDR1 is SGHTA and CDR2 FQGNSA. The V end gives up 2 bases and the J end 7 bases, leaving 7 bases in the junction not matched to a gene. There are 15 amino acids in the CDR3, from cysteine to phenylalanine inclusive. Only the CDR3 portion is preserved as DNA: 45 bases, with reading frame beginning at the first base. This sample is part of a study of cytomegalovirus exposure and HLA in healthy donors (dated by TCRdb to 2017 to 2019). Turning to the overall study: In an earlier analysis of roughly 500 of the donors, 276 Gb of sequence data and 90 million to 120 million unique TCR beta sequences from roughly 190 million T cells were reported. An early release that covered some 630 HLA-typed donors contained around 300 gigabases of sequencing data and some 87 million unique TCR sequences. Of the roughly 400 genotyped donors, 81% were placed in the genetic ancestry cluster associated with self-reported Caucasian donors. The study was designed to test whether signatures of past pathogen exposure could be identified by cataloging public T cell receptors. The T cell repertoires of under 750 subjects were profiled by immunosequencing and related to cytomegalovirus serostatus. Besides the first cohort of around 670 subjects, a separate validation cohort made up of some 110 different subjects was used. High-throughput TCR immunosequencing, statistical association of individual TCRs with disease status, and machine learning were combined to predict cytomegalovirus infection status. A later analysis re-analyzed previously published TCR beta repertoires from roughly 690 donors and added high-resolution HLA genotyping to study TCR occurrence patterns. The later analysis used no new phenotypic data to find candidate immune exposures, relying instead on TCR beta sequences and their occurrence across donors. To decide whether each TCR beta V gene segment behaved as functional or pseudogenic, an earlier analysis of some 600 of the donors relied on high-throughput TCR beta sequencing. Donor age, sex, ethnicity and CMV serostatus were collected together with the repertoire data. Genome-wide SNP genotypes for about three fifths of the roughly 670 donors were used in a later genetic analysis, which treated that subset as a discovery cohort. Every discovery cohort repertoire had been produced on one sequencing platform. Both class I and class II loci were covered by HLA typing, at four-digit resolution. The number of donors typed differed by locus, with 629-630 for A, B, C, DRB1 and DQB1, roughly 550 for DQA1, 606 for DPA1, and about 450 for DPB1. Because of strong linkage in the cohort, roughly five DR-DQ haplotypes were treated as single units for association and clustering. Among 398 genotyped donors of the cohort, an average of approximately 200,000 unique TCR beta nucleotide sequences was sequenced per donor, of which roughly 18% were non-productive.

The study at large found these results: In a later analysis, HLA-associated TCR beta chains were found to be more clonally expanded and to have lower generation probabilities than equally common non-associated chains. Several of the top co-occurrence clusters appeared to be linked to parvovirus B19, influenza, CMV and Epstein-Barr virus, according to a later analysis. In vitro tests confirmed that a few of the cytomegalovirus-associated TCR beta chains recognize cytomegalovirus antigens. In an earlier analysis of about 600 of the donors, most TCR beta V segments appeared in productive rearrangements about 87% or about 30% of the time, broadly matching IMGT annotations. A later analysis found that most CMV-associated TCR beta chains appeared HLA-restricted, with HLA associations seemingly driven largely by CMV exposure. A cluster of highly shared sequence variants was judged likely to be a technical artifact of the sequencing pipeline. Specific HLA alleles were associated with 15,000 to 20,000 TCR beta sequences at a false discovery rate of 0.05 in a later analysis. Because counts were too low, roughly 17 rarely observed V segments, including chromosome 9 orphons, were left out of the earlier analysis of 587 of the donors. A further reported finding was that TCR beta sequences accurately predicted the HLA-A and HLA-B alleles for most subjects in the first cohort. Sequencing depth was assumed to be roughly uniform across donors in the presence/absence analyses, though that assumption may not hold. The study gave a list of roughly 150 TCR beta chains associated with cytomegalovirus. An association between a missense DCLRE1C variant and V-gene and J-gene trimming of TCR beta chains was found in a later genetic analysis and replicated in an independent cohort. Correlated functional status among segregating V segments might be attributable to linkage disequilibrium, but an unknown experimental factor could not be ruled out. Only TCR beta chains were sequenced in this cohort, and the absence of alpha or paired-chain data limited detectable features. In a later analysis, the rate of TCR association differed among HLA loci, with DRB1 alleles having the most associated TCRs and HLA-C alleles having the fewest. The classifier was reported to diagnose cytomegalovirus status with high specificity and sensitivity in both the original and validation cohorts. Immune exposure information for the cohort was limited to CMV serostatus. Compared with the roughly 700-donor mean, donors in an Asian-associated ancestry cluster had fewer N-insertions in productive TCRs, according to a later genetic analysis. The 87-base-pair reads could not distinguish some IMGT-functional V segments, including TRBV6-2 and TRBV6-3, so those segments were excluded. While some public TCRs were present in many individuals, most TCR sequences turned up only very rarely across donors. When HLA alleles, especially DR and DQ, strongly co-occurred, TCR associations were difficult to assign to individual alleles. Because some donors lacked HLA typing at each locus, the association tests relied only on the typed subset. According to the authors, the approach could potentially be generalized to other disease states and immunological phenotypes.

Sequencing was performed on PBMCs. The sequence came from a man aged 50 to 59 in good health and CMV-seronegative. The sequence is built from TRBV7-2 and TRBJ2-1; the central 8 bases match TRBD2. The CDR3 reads CASSLRRGDRNEQFF. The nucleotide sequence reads TGTGCCAGCAGCTTACGGCGGGGGGATCGAAATGAGCAGTTCTTC.